This T cell receptor (beta chain) was captured by sequencing in a study of blood T cell repertoires in COVID-19. Original handling: Nucleated cell number was recorded as an estimate derived from reference gene primer amplification. Sequenced by immunoSEQ multiplex PCR; TCRdb stores in-frame clones only, minus some. For V, J and clone size, that table is used; D and trimming come from the DNA. This sample has 220,000 or so clones, with roughly 80% found just once. V lost 8 bases, J lost 0 bases, and 7 bases lay in between. Per germline, CDR1 SNHLY and CDR2 FYNNEI. There are 12 residues in the CDR3. The sequencing sample was made of peripheral blood. The TCR originated in a woman in her sixties or seventies who had recovered from COVID-19. V usage is TRBV2 and J usage is TRBJ2-5; possibly TRBD1 for D (6 bases). The CDR3 reads CASRTDQETQYF. CDR3 DNA sequence: TGTGCCAGCCGGACAGACCAAGAGACCCAGTACTTC.